Below, 23 T cell receptor beta chains from the same sample are listed, as sequenced in a study of cytomegalovirus exposure and HLA in healthy donors. Assay: immunoSEQ multiplex PCR; the TCRdb copy retains only in-frame clones and omits some. In the table there are about 160,000 clones, 86% of which are singletons. Input material: PBMCs. These receptors were collected from a woman between 25 and 40 years old in good health and CMV-seronegative.

The V call is TRBV7-3, the J call TRBJ2-1; no clear D gene. CDR1 is SGHTA, CDR2 FQGTGA, per germline. The CDR3 sequence is 14 residues long. The V and J ends lost 5 bases and 3 bases respectively, with 11 bases between them. CDR3 sequence (DNA): TGTGCCAGCAGCCACTCAGCCAACTACAATGAGCAGTTCTTC. Translation: CASSHSANYNEQFF.

A few counts support this clone. J is TRBJ2-3 and V is TRBV19; maybe TRBD2 (5 bases). There are 11 residues in the CDR3. The germline V gene encodes CDR1 LNHDA and CDR2 SQIVND (reference sequence). V shed 10 bases and J shed 5 bases, with 10 bases lying between them. CDR3 region: CATLALDTQYF. CDR3 coding DNA: TGTGCCACCCTAGCCTTAGATACGCAGTATTTT.

CDR3 sequence: CASSLDGAKNSPLHF. CDR3 DNA sequence: TGTGCCAGCAGCTTAGACGGGGCCAAAAATTCACCCCTCCACTTT. The V call is TRBV7-2, the J call TRBJ1-6; TRBD1 is a possible D gene (5 bases). This CDR3 comprises 15 residues. Trimming stripped 1 base from V and 7 bases from J, with 11 bases between. The germline V gene encodes CDR1 SGHTA and CDR2 FQGNSA. Full variable domain (rest looked up from reference TRBV7-2 and TRBJ1-6): GAGVSQSPSNKVTEKGKDVELRCDPISGHTALYWYRQSLGQGLEFLIYFQGNSAPDKSGLPSDRFSAERTGGSVSTLTIQRTQQEDSAVYLCASSLDGAKNSPLHFGNGTRLTVT.

The chain couples TRBV29-1 to TRBJ2-2; D not resolved. Trimming removed 6 bases at V and 2 bases at J, with 13 bases between. Germline CDR1 and CDR2: SQVTM and ANQGSEA. The CDR3 runs to 14 residues. In nucleotides, the CDR3 is TGCAGCGTGAAAGACCGCAGTAACACCGGGGAGCTGTTTTTT. It codes for CSVKDRSNTGELFF.

The V gene is TRBV7-9, the J gene TRBJ2-6; tentatively, D is TRBD2 (6 bases). CDR1 and CDR2 from the germline V gene are SEHNR and FQNEAQ (reference sequence). With 3 bases removed from V and 0 bases from J, the gap between germline ends came to 15 bases. The CDR3 has 18 residues. The CDR3 coding sequence is TGTGCCAGCAGCTTTACGGGGCGGGGACTCTCTGGGGCCAACGTCCTGACTTTC. Translated: CASSFTGRGLSGANVLTF.

The chain recombines TRBV7-9 with TRBJ2-7; 8 positions agree with TRBD2. The CDR3 runs 14 residues. Germline CDR1 and CDR2: SEHNR and FQNEAQ (reference sequence). V trimming: 1 base; J trimming: 6 bases; junction bases outside the gene matches: 5. The CDR3 DNA reads as TGTGCCAGCAGCTTAGAGGGACTAGAGAGCGAGCAGTACTTC. Amino acid sequence: CASSLEGLESEQYF.

The V call is TRBV9, the J call TRBJ2-3; D gene ambiguous. With 8 bases removed from V and 0 bases from J, the gap between germline ends came to 4 bases. Germline V gene sequence: CDR1 SGDLS, CDR2 YYNGEE. The CDR3 contains 11 residues. The CDR3 protein is CASSSTDTQYF. The CDR3 bases are TGTGCCAGTAGTAGCACAGATACGCAGTATTTT.

A word on this clone: Other DNA variants within this sample encode the same CDR3. V is TRBV4-3 and J is TRBJ1-2; TRBD1 matches at 7 bases. There are 15 residues in the CDR3. The V segment lost 0 bases and the J segment 2 bases; nucleotides outside the gene matches: 3. Looked up from germline, CDR1 is LGHNA and CDR2 is YSLEER. For the CDR3, the DNA is TGCGCCAGCAGCCAAGATCCGGGACAGAACTATGGCTACACCTTC. Encoded protein: CASSQDPGQNYGYTF.

The chain joins TRBV18 to TRBJ2-3; D perhaps matches TRBD2 (5 bases). This CDR3 comprises 19 residues. CDR1 and CDR2 (germline): KGHSH, LQKENI. Trimming left V 0 bases short and J 5 bases short, with 24 bases between. The CDR3 sequence: CASSPPGVSRFGVGDTQYF. The DNA of the CDR3 is TGTGCCAGCTCACCACCCGGGGTATCTCGTTTTGGGGTCGGAGATACGCAGTATTTT.

V and J are TRBV7-6 and TRBJ2-1; weak D call: TRBD1 (5 bases). CDR1 SGHVS and CDR2 FNYEAQ come from the germline V gene. This CDR3 spans 15 amino acids. V lost 5 bases and J 8 bases, leaving 19 bases between the germline ends. Written as DNA, the CDR3 is TGTGCCAGCAGCCCGCTCCAACAACAGGCTCATGAGCAGTTCTTC. The encoded protein is CASSPLQQQAHEQFF.

The rearrangement joins TRBV7-9 to TRBJ1-2, with unresolved D. V was clipped by 1 base and J by 2 bases, with 8 bases between them. The germline V gene encodes CDR1 SEHNR and CDR2 FQNEAQ (reference sequence). The CDR3 spans 14 residues. Written as DNA, the CDR3 is TGTGCCAGCAGCTTAGAACCAGGAAACTATGGCTACACCTTC. Translated: CASSLEPGNYGYTF. The full variable domain, rest sourced from reference TRBV7-9 and TRBJ1-2, is DTGVSQNPRHKITKRGQNVTFRCDPISEHNRLYWYRQTLGQGPEFLTYFQNEAQLEKSRLLSDRFSAERPKGSFSTLEIQRTEQGDSAMYLCASSLEPGNYGYTFGSGTRLTVV.

The count of this clone is one. The V gene is TRBV9, the J gene TRBJ2-6; D gene ambiguous. Germline loops: CDR1 SGDLS, CDR2 YYNGEE. V lost 0 bases to trimming and J lost 3 bases, with 7 bases between them. This CDR3 spans 15 amino acids. Written as DNA, the CDR3 is TGTGCCAGCAGCGTAGTGGGTGGTGGGGCCAACGTCCTGACTTTC. It translates to CASSVVGGGANVLTF.

This chain joins TRBV6-5 and TRBJ1-2; TRBD1 matches at 8 bases. CDR1 MNHEY and CDR2 SVGAGI come from the germline V gene. The CDR3 runs to 15 residues. The trim removed 6 bases at V and 3 bases at J, leaving 9 bases unmatched. The CDR3 sequence is CASSREPGQDYGYTF. DNA of the CDR3: TGTGCCAGCAGCCGAGAACCGGGACAGGACTATGGCTACACCTTC.

V usage is TRBV4-3 and J usage is TRBJ1-2, with D tentatively TRBD1 (6 bases). V lost 0 bases to trimming and J lost 3 bases, with 11 bases between them. The CDR3 consists of 15 residues. The germline V gene has CDR1 LGHNA and CDR2 YSLEER. CDR3 sequence reads: CASSQDYAGDYGYTF. For the CDR3, the DNA is TGCGCCAGCAGCCAAGATTACGCAGGGGACTATGGCTACACCTTC.

The chain employs TRBV21-1 and TRBJ2-7; TRBD1 is the table's D call, not checked against the DNA. TRBV21-1 is labeled a pseudogene. CDR3 length: 14 amino acids. The CDR3 bases are TGTGCCAGCAGCAAAGAGGGCAGGGGCTACGAGCAGTACTTC. Translation gives CASSKEGRGYEQYF.

The chain recombines TRBV14 with TRBJ2-5; no reliable D call. CDR1 is SGHDN, CDR2 FVKESK, per germline. CDR3 length: 15 residues. The V and J ends lost 1 base and 0 bases respectively, with 9 bases between them. The CDR3 DNA reads TGTGCCAGCAGCCAAGTCTTTGGCTACCAAGAGACCCAGTACTTC. Encoded protein: CASSQVFGYQETQYF.

This rearrangement joins TRBV9 to TRBJ2-1; no definite D call. V was cut by 0 bases and J by 0 bases, with 13 bases left in between. The length of the CDR3 is 17 residues. CDR1 and CDR2 (germline): SGDLS, YYNGEE. CDR3 DNA sequence: TGTGCCAGCAGCGTAGATCCCGGCTCTAGCTCCTACAATGAGCAGTTCTTC. This gives the protein CASSVDPGSSSYNEQFF.

V is TRBV5-8 and J is TRBJ1-2, with D hard to call. The CDR3 has 16 residues. The germline V gene has CDR1 SGHTS and CDR2 YDEGEE. V was cut by 3 bases and J by 2 bases, with 17 bases left in between. CDR3: CASSSGVTWANYGYTF. The CDR3 nucleotides read TGTGCCAGCAGCTCTGGAGTGACTTGGGCGAACTATGGCTACACCTTC.

V is TRBV30 and J is TRBJ2-1, with 11 positions matching TRBD2. The germline V gene encodes CDR1 GTSNPN and CDR2 SVGIG (reference sequence). V shed 4 bases, J shed 0 bases, and the junction held 8 bases outside the gene matches. The CDR3 has 17 residues. The CDR3 bases are TGTGCCTGGAACAAAGGGACTAGCGGTGACTCCTACAATGAGCAGTTCTTC. Encoded protein: CAWNKGTSGDSYNEQFF.

V gene TRBV9 combines with J gene TRBJ2-7, with 12 bases that match TRBD1. V lost 4 bases to trimming and J lost 7 bases; unmatched junction nucleotides: 6. From germline, CDR1 is SGDLS and CDR2 YYNGEE. This CDR3 spans 14 amino acids. CDR3 in amino acids: CASSPGQGAVEQYF. CDR3 sequence (DNA): TGTGCCAGCAGCCCGGGACAGGGGGCGGTTGAGCAGTACTTC.

V usage is TRBV6-1 and J usage is TRBJ2-7; 7 bases map to TRBD1. The germline gives CDR1 MNHNS, CDR2 SASEGT. CDR3 length: 14 residues. Unmatched junction bases numbered 5, after V lost 3 bases and J lost 3 bases. In DNA form, the CDR3 reads TGTGCCAGCAGTGAGGACCACAGGGGCTACGAGCAGTACTTC. Amino acids: CASSEDHRGYEQYF.

The chain is built from TRBV5-4 and TRBJ1-1; the D is unclear. This CDR3 is built from 14 residues. The germline CDR1 and CDR2 sequences are SGHNT and YYREEE (reference sequence). V was trimmed by 3 bases and J by 0 bases, leaving 9 bases between them. CDR3 DNA sequence: TGTGCCAGCAGCTCGCGGACTGTGAACACTGAAGCTTTCTTT. It translates to CASSSRTVNTEAFF.

This clone has just a few counts. The chain is built from TRBV6-1 and TRBJ2-7, with 7 bases lining up with TRBD1. The V and J ends lost 7 bases and 2 bases, in that order; junction bases with no gene match: 8. The CDR3 loop spans 14 amino acids. Germline lookup yields CDR1 MNHNS and CDR2 SASEGT. The CDR3 DNA reads as TGTGCCAGCAACCCGCCGGGACAGACCTACGAGCAGTACTTC. This gives the protein CASNPPGQTYEQYF.